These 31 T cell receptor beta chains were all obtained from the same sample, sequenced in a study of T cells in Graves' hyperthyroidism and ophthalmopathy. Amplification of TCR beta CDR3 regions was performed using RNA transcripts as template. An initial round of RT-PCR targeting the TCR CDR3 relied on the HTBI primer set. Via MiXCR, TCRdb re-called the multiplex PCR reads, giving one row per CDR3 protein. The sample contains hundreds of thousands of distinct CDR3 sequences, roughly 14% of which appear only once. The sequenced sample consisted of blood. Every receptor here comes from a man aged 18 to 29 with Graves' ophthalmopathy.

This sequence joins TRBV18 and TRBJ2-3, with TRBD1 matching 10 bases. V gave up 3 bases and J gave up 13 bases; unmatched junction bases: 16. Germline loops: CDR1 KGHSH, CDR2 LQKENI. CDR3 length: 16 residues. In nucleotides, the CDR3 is TGTGCCAGCTCACCCCCGGGACAGGGGAATCCTATTCAAGAGTATTTT. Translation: CASSPPGQGNPIQEYF.

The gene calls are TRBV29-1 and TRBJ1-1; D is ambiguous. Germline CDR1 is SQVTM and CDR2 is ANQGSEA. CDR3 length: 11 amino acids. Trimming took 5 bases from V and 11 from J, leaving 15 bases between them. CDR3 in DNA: TGCAGCGTTCCGACCCTTGGAGGGGCTTTCTTT. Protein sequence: CSVPTLGGAFF. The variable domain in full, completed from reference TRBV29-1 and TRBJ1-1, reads SAVISQKPSRDICQRGTSLTIQCQVDSQVTMMFWYRQQPGQSLTLIATANQGSEATYESGFVIDKFPISRPNLTFSTLTVSNMSPEDSSIYLCSVPTLGGAFFGQGTRLTVV.

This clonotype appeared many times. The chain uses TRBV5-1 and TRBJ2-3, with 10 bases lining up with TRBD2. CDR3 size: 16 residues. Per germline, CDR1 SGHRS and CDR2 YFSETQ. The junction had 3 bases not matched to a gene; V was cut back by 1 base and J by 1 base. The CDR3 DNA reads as TGCGCCAGCAGCTTGATCGGGACTAGCGGCACAGATACGCAGTATTTT. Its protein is CASSLIGTSGTDTQYF.

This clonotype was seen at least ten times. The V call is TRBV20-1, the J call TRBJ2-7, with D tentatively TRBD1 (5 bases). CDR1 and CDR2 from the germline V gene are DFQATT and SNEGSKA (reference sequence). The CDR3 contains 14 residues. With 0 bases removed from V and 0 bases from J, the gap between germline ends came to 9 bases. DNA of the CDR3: TGCAGTGCTAGAGATCAGACAGACTCCTACGAGCAGTACTTC. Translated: CSARDQTDSYEQYF.

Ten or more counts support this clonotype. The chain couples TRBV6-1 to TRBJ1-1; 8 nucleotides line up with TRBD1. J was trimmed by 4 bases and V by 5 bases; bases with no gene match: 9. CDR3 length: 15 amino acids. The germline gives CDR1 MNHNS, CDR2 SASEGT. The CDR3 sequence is CASSLQGEGFTEAFF. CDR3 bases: TGTGCCAGCAGTTTACAGGGGGAAGGATTCACTGAAGCTTTCTTT.

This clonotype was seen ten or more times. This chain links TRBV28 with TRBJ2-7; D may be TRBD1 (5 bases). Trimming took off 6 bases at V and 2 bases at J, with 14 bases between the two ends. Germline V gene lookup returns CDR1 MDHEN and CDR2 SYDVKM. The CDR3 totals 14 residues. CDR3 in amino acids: CASSLGAVTYEQYF. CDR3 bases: TGTGCCAGCAGCCTAGGGGCGGTGACCTACGAGCAGTACTTC.

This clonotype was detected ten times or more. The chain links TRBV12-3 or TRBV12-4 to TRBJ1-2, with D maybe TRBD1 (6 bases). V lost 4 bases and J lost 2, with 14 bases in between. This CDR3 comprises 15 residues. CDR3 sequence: CASSSDRSRNYGYTF. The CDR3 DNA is TGTGCCAGCAGTTCAGACAGGTCGAGGAACTATGGCTACACCTTC.

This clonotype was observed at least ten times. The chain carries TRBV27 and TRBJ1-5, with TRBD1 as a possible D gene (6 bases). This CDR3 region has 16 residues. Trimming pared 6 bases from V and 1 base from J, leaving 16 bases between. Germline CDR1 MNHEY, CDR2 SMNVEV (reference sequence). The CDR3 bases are TGTGCCAGCAGCCGCCGGGGGCAGGAGAGCAATCAGCCCCAGCATTTT. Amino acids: CASSRRGQESNQPQHF.

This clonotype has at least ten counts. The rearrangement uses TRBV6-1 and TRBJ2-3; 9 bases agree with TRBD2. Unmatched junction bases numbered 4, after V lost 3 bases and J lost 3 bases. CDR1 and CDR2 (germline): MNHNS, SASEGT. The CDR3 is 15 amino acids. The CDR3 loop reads CASSDQGLATDTQYF. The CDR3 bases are TGTGCCAGCAGTGACCAGGGACTAGCAACAGATACGCAGTATTTT.

As DNA, the CDR3 is TGTGCCAGCATCAATCCCGGGACTAGCGGGAGTACAGATACGCAGTATTTT. It yields the protein CASINPGTSGSTDTQYF. The V call is TRBV14, the J call TRBJ2-3; 14 bases match TRBD2. The J segment lost 3 bases and the V segment lost 7 bases, leaving 9 bases of the junction unmatched. CDR3 size: 17 residues. The germline V gene encodes CDR1 SGHDN and CDR2 FVKESK. Full variable domain (missing parts from reference TRBV14 and TRBJ2-3): EAGVTQFPSHSVIEKGQTVTLRCDPISGHDNLYWYRRVMGKEIKFLLHFVKESKQDESGMPNNRFLAERTGGTYSTLKVQPAELEDSGVYFCASINPGTSGSTDTQYFGPGTRLTVL.

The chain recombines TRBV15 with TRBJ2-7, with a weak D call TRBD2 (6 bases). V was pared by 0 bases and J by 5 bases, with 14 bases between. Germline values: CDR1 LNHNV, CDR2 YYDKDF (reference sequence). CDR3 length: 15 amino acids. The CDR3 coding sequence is TGTGCCACCAGCAGAGATGGGAGGCCGAGTGACGAGCAGTACTTC. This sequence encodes CATSRDGRPSDEQYF.

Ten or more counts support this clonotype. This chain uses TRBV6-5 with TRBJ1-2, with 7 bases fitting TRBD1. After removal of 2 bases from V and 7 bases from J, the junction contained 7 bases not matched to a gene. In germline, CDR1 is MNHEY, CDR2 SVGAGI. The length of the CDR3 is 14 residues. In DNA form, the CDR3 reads TGTGCCAGCAGTTACGACGGGACAGTGGGTGGCTACACCTTC. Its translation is CASSYDGTVGGYTF.

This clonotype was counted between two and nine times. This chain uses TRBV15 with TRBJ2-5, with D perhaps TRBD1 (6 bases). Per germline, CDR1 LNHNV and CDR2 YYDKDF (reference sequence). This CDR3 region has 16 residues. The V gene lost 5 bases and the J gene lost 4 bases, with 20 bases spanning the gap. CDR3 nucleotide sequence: TGTGCCACCAGCGCTAACTCTATCACAGGGCCAGAGACCCAGTACTTC. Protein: CATSANSITGPETQYF.

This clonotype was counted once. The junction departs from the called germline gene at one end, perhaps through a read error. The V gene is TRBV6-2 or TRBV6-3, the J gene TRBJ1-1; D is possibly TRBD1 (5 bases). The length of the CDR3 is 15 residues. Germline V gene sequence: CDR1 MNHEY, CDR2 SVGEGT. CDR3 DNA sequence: TGTGCCAGCAGTTACTCGAGGCGGCGGGGCACTGAAGCTTCCTTT. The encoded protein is CASSYSRRRGTEASF.

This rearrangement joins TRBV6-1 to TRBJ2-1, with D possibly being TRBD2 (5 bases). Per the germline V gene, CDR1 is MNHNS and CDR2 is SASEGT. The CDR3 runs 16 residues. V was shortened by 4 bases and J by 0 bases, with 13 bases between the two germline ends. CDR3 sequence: CASSARTGSSYNEQFF. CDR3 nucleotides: TGTGCCAGCAGTGCCCGGACGGGGAGCTCCTACAATGAGCAGTTCTTC.

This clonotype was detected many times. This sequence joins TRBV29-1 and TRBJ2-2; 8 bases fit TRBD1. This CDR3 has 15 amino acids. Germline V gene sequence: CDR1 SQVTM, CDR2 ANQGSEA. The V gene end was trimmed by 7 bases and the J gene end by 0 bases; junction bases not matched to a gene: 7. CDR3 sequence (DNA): TGCAGCGCCACGGGACAGGCCACGAACACCGGGGAGCTGTTTTTT. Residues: CSATGQATNTGELFF.

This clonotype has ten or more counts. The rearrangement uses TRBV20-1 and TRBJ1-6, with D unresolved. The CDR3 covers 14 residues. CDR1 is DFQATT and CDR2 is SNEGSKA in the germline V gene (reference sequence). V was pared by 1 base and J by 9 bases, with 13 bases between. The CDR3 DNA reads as TGCAGTGCTAGAGTAGCGGGTGGAGGTTCACCCCTCCACTTT. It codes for CSARVAGGGSPLHF.

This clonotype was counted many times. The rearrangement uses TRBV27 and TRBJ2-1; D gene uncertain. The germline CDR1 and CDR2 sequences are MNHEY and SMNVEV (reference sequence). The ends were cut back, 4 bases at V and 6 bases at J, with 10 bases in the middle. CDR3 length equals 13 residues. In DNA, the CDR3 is TGTGCCAGCAGTTCCCTTACAACCAATGAGCAGTTCTTC. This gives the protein CASSSLTTNEQFF.

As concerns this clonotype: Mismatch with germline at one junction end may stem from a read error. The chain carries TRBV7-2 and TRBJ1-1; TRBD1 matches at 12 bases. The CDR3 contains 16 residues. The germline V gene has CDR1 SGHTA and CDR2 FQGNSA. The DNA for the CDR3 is TGCGCCAGCAGCGCGGGACAGGGGGCGCGGGGCACTGAAGCTTTCTTT. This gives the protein CASSAGQGARGTEAFF.

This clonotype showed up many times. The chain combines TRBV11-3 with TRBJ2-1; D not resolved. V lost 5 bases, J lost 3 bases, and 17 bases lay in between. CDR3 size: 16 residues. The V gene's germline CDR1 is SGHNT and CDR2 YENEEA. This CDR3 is CASSQKGRSNYNEQFF. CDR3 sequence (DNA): TGTGCCAGCAGCCAAAAGGGCAGGAGCAACTACAATGAGCAGTTCTTC.

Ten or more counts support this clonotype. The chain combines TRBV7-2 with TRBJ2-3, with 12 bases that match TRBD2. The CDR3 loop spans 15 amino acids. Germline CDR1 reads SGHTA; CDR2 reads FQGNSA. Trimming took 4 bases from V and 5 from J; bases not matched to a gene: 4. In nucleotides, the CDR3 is TGTGCCAGCAGCTCTAGCGGGGGGGCAGGAGATACGCAGTATTTT. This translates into CASSSSGGAGDTQYF.

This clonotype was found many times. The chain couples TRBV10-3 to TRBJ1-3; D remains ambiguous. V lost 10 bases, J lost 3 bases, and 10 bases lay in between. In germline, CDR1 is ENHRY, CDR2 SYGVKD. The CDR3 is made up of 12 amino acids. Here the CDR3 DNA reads TGTGCCACCTCACCTGGTGGAAACACCATATATTTT. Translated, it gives CATSPGGNTIYF.

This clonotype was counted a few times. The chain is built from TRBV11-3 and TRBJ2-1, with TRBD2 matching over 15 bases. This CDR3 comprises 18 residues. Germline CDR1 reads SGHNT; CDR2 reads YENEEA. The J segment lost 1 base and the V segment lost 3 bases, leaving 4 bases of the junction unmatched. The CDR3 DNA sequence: TGTGCCAGCAGCTTGTGGACTAGCGGGGGGGGATCCTACAATGAGCAGTTCTTC. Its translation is CASSLWTSGGGSYNEQFF.

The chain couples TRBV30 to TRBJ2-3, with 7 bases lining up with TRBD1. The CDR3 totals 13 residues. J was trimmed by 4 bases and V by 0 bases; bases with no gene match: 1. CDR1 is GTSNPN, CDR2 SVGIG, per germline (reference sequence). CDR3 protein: CAWSVGGADTQYF. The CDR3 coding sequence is TGTGCCTGGAGTGTAGGGGGCGCAGATACGCAGTATTTT.

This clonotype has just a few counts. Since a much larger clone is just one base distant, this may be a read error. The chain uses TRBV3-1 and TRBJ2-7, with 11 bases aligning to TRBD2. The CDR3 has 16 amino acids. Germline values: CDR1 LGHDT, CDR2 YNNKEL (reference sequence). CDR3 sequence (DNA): TGTGCCAGCAGAACAAGACTAGCGGGACCGGACTACGAGCAGGACTTC. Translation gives CASRTRLAGPDYEQDF.

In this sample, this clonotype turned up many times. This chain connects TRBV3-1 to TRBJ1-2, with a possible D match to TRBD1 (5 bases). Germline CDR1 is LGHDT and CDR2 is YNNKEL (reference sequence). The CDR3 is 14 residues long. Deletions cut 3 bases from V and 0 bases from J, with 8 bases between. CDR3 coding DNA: TGTGCCAGCAGCCAGGACACGTCTAACTATGGCTACACCTTC. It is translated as CASSQDTSNYGYTF.

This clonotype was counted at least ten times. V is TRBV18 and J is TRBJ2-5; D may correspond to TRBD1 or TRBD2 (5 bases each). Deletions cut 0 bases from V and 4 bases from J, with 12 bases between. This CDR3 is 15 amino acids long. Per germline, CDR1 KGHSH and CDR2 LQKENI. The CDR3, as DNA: TGTGCCAGCTCACCACCAGCCTTTGGGGGAGAGACCCAGTACTTC. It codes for CASSPPAFGGETQYF.

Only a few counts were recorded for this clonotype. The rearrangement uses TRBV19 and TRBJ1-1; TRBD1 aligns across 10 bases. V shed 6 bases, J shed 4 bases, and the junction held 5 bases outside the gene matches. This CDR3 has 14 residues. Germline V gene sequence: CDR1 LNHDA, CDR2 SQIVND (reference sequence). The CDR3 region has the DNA TGTGCCAGTAGCCCGGGACAGGGGACCACTGAAGCTTTCTTT. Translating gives CASSPGQGTTEAFF.

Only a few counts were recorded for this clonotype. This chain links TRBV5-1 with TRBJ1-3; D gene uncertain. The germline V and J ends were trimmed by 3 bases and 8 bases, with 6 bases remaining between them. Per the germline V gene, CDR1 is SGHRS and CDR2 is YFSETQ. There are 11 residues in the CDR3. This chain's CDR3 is CASSSDDTIYF. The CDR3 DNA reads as TGCGCCAGCAGCTCAGATGACACCATATATTTT.

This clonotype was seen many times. The CDR3 DNA reads TGCAGCGTTGAAGTTTCGGGGGCGGGTTCTGGTGAGCAGTTCTTC. It is translated as CSVEVSGAGSGEQFF. The chain combines TRBV29-1 with TRBJ2-1; the D call may be TRBD1 or TRBD2 (6 bases each). The germline gives CDR1 SQVTM, CDR2 ANQGSEA. Trimming left V 1 base short and J 9 bases short, with 19 bases between. This CDR3 spans 15 amino acids.

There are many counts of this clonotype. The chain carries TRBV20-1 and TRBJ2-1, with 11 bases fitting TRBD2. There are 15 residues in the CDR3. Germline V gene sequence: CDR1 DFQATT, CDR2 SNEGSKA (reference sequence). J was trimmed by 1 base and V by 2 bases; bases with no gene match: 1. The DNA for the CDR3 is TGCAGTGCTAGACTAGCGGGGGGATCCTACAATGAGCAGTTCTTC. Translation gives CSARLAGGSYNEQFF.